This T cell receptor beta chain was profiled in a study of CD8 T cells in ankylosing spondylitis. Using its own MiXCR run on the 5' RACE reads, TCRdb lists one record per CDR3 protein. The sample includes some 130,000 distinct CDR3 sequences, more than 15% of them seen just once. In the case of this clonotype: No antigen is known for it.

CDR3 length: 11 amino acids. Germline CDR1 MGHDK, CDR2 SYGVNS. Trimming shortened V by 0 bases and J by 6 bases, and 1 base separated the two germline ends. Findings and limits, study-wide: In ankylosing spondylitis patients, matched synovial fluid reportedly showed significant enrichment of disease-linked clones. Disease-linked clones had a CD8+ phenotype and relatively low frequency in peripheral blood. Characteristic, it appeared, of ankylosing spondylitis blood was a TCR beta motif of eight or nine highly homologous variants.

The V and J genes are TRBV25-1 and TRBJ2-3; D remains ambiguous. This receptor was identified in a male donor with ankylosing spondylitis. The specimen sequenced was blood, either unsorted or a sorted T cell fraction (not recorded which). CDR3 protein: CASSEYDTQYF. The CDR3 nucleotides read TGTGCCAGCAGTGAATATGATACGCAGTATTTT.